A single sample gave rise to the 21 T cell receptor beta chains below, sequenced in a study of T cell responses to AZD1222 COVID-19 vaccine. The repertoire was sequenced with immunoSEQ multiplex PCR; TCRdb's copy has only in-frame clones and lacks some. The sample has roughly 140,000 clones; around 94% are singletons. Sequenced here: peripheral blood, sampled 28 days after the second AZD1222 dose. The source of these receptors is an adult who received the AZD1222 COVID-19 vaccine.

The chain recombines TRBV3-1 (or the pseudogene TRBV3-2) with TRBJ2-3; D gene ambiguous. The germline V gene has CDR1 LGHDT and CDR2 YNNKEL (reference sequence). This CDR3 has 12 amino acids. Trimming pared 5 bases from V and 6 bases from J, leaving 9 bases between. The CDR3 loop reads CASSSPRDTQYF. CDR3 nucleotides: TGTGCCAGCAGCTCTCCGAGGGATACGCAGTATTTT.

The rearrangement joins TRBV3-1 (or the pseudogene TRBV3-2) to TRBJ1-1, with D tentatively TRBD1 (5 bases). CDR3 length: 16 amino acids. Germline V gene sequence: CDR1 LGHDT, CDR2 YNNKEL (reference sequence). V was trimmed by 3 bases and J by 4 bases, leaving 18 bases between them. DNA of the CDR3: TGTGCCAGCAGCCAGAGGGGCCAGGGTGGGTTCACTGAAGCTTTCTTT. It yields the protein CASSQRGQGGFTEAFF.

Here the CDR3 reads CATSTTGTGLFGELFF. In nucleotides, the CDR3 is TGTGCCACCAGCACAACCGGGACAGGGCTTTTCGGGGAGCTGTTTTTT. The chain carries TRBV15 and TRBJ2-2; 9 positions match TRBD1. The germline V gene has CDR1 LNHNV and CDR2 YYDKDF (reference sequence). The junction had 10 bases not matched to a gene; V was cut back by 4 bases and J by 7 bases. The CDR3 spans 16 residues. Full variable domain (outside the CDR3, taken from reference TRBV15 and TRBJ2-2): DAMVIQNPRYQVTQFGKPVTLSCSQTLNHNVMYWYQQKSSQAPKLLFHYYDKDFNNEADTPDNFQSRRPNTSFCFLDIRSPGLGDTAMYLCATSTTGTGLFGELFFGEGSRLTVL.

CDR3 DNA sequence: TGTGCCAGCAGCTGGGGCCAGACAGTAGTGGAGACCCAGTACTTC. Protein: CASSWGQTVVETQYF. The chain is built from TRBV5-4 and TRBJ2-5; D may be TRBD1 (5 bases). CDR3 size: 15 residues. The V gene's germline CDR1 is SGHNT and CDR2 YYREEE (reference sequence). Trimming cost V 3 bases and J 5 bases, with 17 bases left between them.

This sequence joins TRBV19 and TRBJ2-1; 7 nucleotides agree with TRBD2. J was trimmed by 8 bases and V by 7 bases; bases with no gene match: 11. The V gene's germline CDR1 is LNHDA and CDR2 SQIVND (reference sequence). The CDR3 runs to 14 residues. CDR3 nucleotide sequence: TGTGCCAGTATCTCGGGAGGTGCGGGGGATGAGCAGTTCTTC. This sequence encodes CASISGGAGDEQFF.

The rearrangement uses TRBV4-1 and TRBJ1-2; the D gene is possibly TRBD1 (5 bases). V was cut by 8 bases and J by 4 bases, with 14 bases left in between. The CDR3 totals 13 residues. From germline, CDR1 is MGHRA and CDR2 YSYEKL. This CDR3 reads CASAPRGFYGYTF. As DNA, the CDR3 is TGCGCCAGCGCCCCGCGGGGGTTCTATGGCTACACCTTC.

The chain carries TRBV15 and TRBJ2-2, with D perhaps TRBD2 (6 bases). The CDR3 contains 17 residues. The V end lost 0 bases, the J end lost 0 bases, and 11 bases lay between the germline ends. Germline V lookup: CDR1 LNHNV, CDR2 YYDKDF (reference sequence). The DNA of the CDR3 is TGTGCCACCAGCAGAGATCTGGGCGGGACGAACACCGGGGAGCTGTTTTTT. Translating gives CATSRDLGGTNTGELFF.

This clone was seen a few times. This chain connects TRBV15 to TRBJ1-2; the match to TRBD1 covers 8 bases. The germline V gene has CDR1 LNHNV and CDR2 YYDKDF (reference sequence). The CDR3 is 15 amino acids. Trimming cost V 2 bases and J 6 bases; bases outside gene matches: 8. CDR3: CATSRPSPGGDGYTF. The DNA for the CDR3 is TGTGCCACCAGCAGACCATCTCCAGGGGGCGATGGCTACACCTTC.

The chain has TRBV7-9 and TRBJ1-1; a weak D match, TRBD1 (6 bases). The CDR3 runs 10 residues. Germline V gene data show CDR1 as SEHNR and CDR2 as FQNEAQ (reference sequence). Trimming took off 8 bases at V and 11 bases at J, with 12 bases between the two ends. The CDR3 sequence is CASSTGSAFF. The CDR3 coding sequence is TGTGCCAGCTCCACAGGGTCGGCTTTCTTT. The full variable domain, in which reference TRBV7-9 and TRBJ1-1 provide the parts outside the CDR3, is DTGVSQNPRHKITKRGQNVTFRCDPISEHNRLYWYRQTLGQGPEFLTYFQNEAQLEKSRLLSDRFSAERPKGSFSTLEIQRTEQGDSAMYLCASSTGSAFFGQGTRLTVV.

This sequence joins TRBV4-1 and TRBJ2-2, with D tentatively TRBD1 (5 bases). V was trimmed by 2 bases and J by 4 bases, leaving 11 bases between them. Germline lookup yields CDR1 MGHRA and CDR2 YSYEKL. The CDR3 loop spans 15 amino acids. The CDR3 sequence: CASSQTTGITGELFF. In nucleotides, the CDR3 is TGCGCCAGCAGCCAAACTACAGGTATCACCGGGGAGCTGTTTTTT.

This sequence joins TRBV7-9 and TRBJ1-2; 8 positions agree with TRBD1. Trimming at V came to 1 base and at J to 3 bases, leaving 10 bases not matched to a gene. The CDR3 totals 17 residues. Germline CDR1 reads SEHNR; CDR2 reads FQNEAQ (reference sequence). CDR3 coding DNA: TGTGCCAGCAGCTTAGAGCTCGGACAGGGTCGCGACTATGGCTACACCTTC. Its translation is CASSLELGQGRDYGYTF.

This clone showed up just a few times. The V gene is TRBV7-2, the J gene TRBJ2-6; D is unresolved. Germline assignment: CDR1 SGHTA and CDR2 FQGNSA. CDR3 length: 13 amino acids. The V end lost 9 bases, the J end lost 4 bases, and 10 bases lay between the germline ends. The CDR3 sequence: CASALKGANVLTF. Written as DNA, the CDR3 is TGTGCCAGTGCCTTGAAGGGGGCCAACGTCCTGACTTTC. The entire variable domain, with the rest obtained from reference TRBV7-2 and TRBJ2-6, is as follows: GAGVSQSPSNKVTEKGKDVELRCDPISGHTALYWYRQSLGQGLEFLIYFQGNSAPDKSGLPSDRFSAERTGGSVSTLTIQRTQQEDSAVYLCASALKGANVLTFGAGSRLTVL.

The chain is built from TRBV3-1 (or the pseudogene TRBV3-2) and TRBJ2-7; D unclear. The V gene lost 4 bases and the J gene lost 2 bases, with 6 bases spanning the gap. This CDR3 region has 12 residues. Germline V lookup: CDR1 LGHDT, CDR2 YNNKEL (reference sequence). DNA of the CDR3: TGTGCCAGCAGCCGGTCCGCCTACGAGCAGTACTTC. This codes for CASSRSAYEQYF.

This chain uses TRBV5-1 with TRBJ2-5; maybe TRBD1 (5 bases). The V end lost 1 base, the J end lost 2 bases, and 15 bases lay between the germline ends. Germline V lookup: CDR1 SGHRS, CDR2 YFSETQ. The CDR3 length is 16 residues. CDR3 coding DNA: TGCGCCAGCAGCTTGATGGGGCGCAACCGTCAAGAGACCCAGTACTTC. As protein: CASSLMGRNRQETQYF. The whole variable domain, filled in from reference TRBV5-1 and TRBJ2-5, reads KAGVTQTPRYLIKTRGQQVTLSCSPISGHRSVSWYQQTPGQGLQFLFEYFSETQRNKGNFPGRFSGRQFSNSRSEMNVSTLELGDSALYLCASSLMGRNRQETQYFGPGTRLLVL.

The chain is built from TRBV6-2 or TRBV6-3 and TRBJ1-2, with D unresolved. The germline CDR1 and CDR2 sequences are MNHEY and SVGEGT. CDR3 size: 12 residues. The V and J ends lost 5 bases and 6 bases respectively, with 10 bases between them. The CDR3 region is CASSQSKNGYTF. DNA of the CDR3: TGTGCCAGCAGTCAGTCGAAAAATGGCTACACCTTC.

CDR3 sequence reads: CASSPLGSRATPDNEQFF. CDR3 nucleotides: TGTGCCAGCAGCCCCCTGGGTAGCCGAGCCACCCCCGACAATGAGCAGTTCTTC. The chain links TRBV7-6 to TRBJ2-1; no definite D call. The ends were cut back, 5 bases at V and 5 bases at J, with 25 bases in the middle. The V gene's germline CDR1 is SGHVS and CDR2 FNYEAQ. CDR3 length: 18 amino acids.

This chain connects TRBV19 to TRBJ1-1, with 10 bases identical to TRBD1. The junction had 6 bases not matched to a gene; V was cut back by 7 bases and J by 7 bases. Per germline, CDR1 LNHDA and CDR2 SQIVND (reference sequence). CDR3 length equals 13 residues. CDR3 DNA sequence: TGTGCCAGTATCGGGGACAGGGGACTTGAAGCTTTCTTT. Amino acid sequence: CASIGDRGLEAFF.

DNA of the CDR3: TGCGCCAGCAGCTTGGTCCCAGAGGACTACAATGAGCAGTTCTTC. It translates to CASSLVPEDYNEQFF. The genes are TRBV5-1 and TRBJ2-1; no definite D call. From germline, CDR1 is SGHRS and CDR2 YFSETQ. Trimming shortened V by 0 bases and J by 3 bases, and 10 bases separated the two germline ends. This CDR3 has 15 residues.

The CDR3 loop reads CASSSQGHRRETQYF. The CDR3 nucleotides are TGTGCCAGCAGCTCCCAGGGGCATCGACGAGAGACCCAGTACTTC. The genes are TRBV2 and TRBJ2-5; D perhaps matches TRBD1 (6 bases). The CDR3 runs to 15 residues. Germline V gene sequence: CDR1 SNHLY, CDR2 FYNNEI. The germline V and J ends were trimmed by 6 bases and 4 bases, with 18 bases remaining between them.

The V call is TRBV4-1, the J call TRBJ1-2; D call uncertain. The germline gives CDR1 MGHRA, CDR2 YSYEKL. The CDR3 is 13 residues long. V was clipped by 3 bases and J by 2 bases, with 7 bases between them. DNA for the CDR3: TGCGCCAGCAGCCAGGCGTTAAACTATGGCTACACCTTC. As protein: CASSQALNYGYTF.

The chain is built from TRBV12-3 or TRBV12-4 and TRBJ1-5, with D possibly TRBD1 on 5 matching bases. Deletions cut 5 bases from V and 4 bases from J, with 6 bases between. The CDR3 has 12 residues. Here the CDR3 reads CASSAGNQPQHF. CDR3 coding DNA: TGTGCCAGCAGTGCAGGGAATCAGCCCCAGCATTTT.